These 22 T cell receptor beta chains were sequenced from one sample in a study of blood T cell repertoires in COVID-19. Data came from immunoSEQ multiplex PCR; TCRdb stores just in-frame clones and leaves some out. The table shows roughly 200,000 clones, with about 83% occurring only once. Source material: PBMCs or T cells enriched from blood (not recorded which). The receptor source for this set is a woman younger than 45 who had recovered from COVID-19.

This chain joins TRBV29-1 and TRBJ2-3; 7 nucleotides agree with TRBD2. The CDR3 consists of 14 residues. Trimming removed 7 bases from V and 4 bases from J; junction bases left unmatched: 11. CDR1 SQVTM and CDR2 ANQGSEA come from the germline V gene. CDR3 region: CSARGEGRADTQYF. The CDR3 DNA follows: TGCAGCGCCCGAGGGGAGGGGAGGGCAGATACGCAGTATTTT.

The sample holds one count of this clone. The chain links TRBV6-2 or TRBV6-3 to TRBJ2-4; possible D gene TRBD2, 6 bases. Trimming left V 0 bases short and J 3 bases short, with 12 bases between. The germline CDR1 and CDR2 sequences are MNHEY and SVGEGT. The CDR3 loop spans 16 amino acids. The CDR3 nucleotides are TGTGCCAGCAGTTACTCGAGAGGGGAGGTCAAAAACATTCAGTACTTC. Its protein is CASSYSRGEVKNIQYF.

CDR3 residues: CASSIGGNNYGYTF. The CDR3 bases are TGTGCCAGTAGTATCGGGGGGAACAACTATGGCTACACCTTC. The chain has TRBV19 and TRBJ1-2, with D possibly being TRBD1 (5 bases). The CDR3 is 14 amino acids. Germline V lookup: CDR1 LNHDA, CDR2 SQIVND (reference sequence). Deletions cut 3 bases from V and 2 bases from J, with 10 bases between.

The rearrangement uses TRBV6-5 and TRBJ2-7, with 8 positions matching TRBD2. Per germline, CDR1 MNHEY and CDR2 SVGAGI. CDR3 length: 16 amino acids. V dropped 3 bases and J dropped 3; count of bases not matched to a gene: 10. The CDR3 loop reads CASSYPGRAFLYEQYF. The DNA for the CDR3 is TGTGCCAGCAGTTATCCCGGGAGGGCCTTCCTCTACGAGCAGTACTTC.

The count of this clone is one. The chain is built from TRBV3-1 (or the pseudogene TRBV3-2) and TRBJ1-2; 7 bases align to TRBD1. The germline V gene has CDR1 LGHDT and CDR2 YNNKEL (reference sequence). J gave up 0 bases and V 1 base, and 2 bases lay outside the gene matches. The CDR3 consists of 15 residues. CDR3 region: CASSQARGTNYGYTF. DNA for the CDR3: TGTGCCAGCAGCCAAGCCAGGGGGACTAACTATGGCTACACCTTC.

This chain links TRBV6-6 with TRBJ2-1; TRBD2 aligns across 11 bases. V trimming: 6 bases; J trimming: 3 bases; junction bases outside the gene matches: 22. Germline-derived CDR1 and CDR2 are MNHNY and SVGAGI (reference sequence). There are 21 residues in the CDR3. The CDR3 protein is CASSPSTLETRLAGIYNEQFF. In nucleotides, the CDR3 is TGTGCCAGCAGCCCCTCCACACTGGAGACCCGACTAGCGGGGATCTACAATGAGCAGTTCTTC.

V gene TRBV27 combines with J gene TRBJ2-3; tentatively, D is TRBD2 (6 bases). The V end was cut by 7 bases, the J end by 2 bases, with 16 bases between. The CDR3 covers 15 residues. Germline CDR1 MNHEY, CDR2 SMNVEV (reference sequence). For the CDR3, the DNA is TGTGCCAGCAACCGGGGGTCGACTCTCACAGATACGCAGTATTTT. Encoded protein: CASNRGSTLTDTQYF.

This chain joins TRBV20-1 and TRBJ2-7, with D unclear. Germline V gives CDR1 DFQATT, CDR2 SNEGSKA (reference sequence). The ends were cut back, 3 bases at V and 1 base at J, with 7 bases in the middle. This CDR3 spans 12 amino acids. The CDR3 region has the DNA TGCAGTGCTAGTGGCGAGTCCTACGAGCAGTACTTC. It is translated as CSASGESYEQYF.

This clone was seen once. The gene calls are TRBV3-1 (or the pseudogene TRBV3-2) and TRBJ2-5; TRBD2 aligns across 10 bases. The CDR3 extends over 16 amino acids. Germline CDR1 is LGHDT and CDR2 is YNNKEL (reference sequence). Germline trimming cut 5 bases from V and 5 bases from J; bases unmatched to any gene: 11. As DNA, the CDR3 is TGTGCCAGCAGCTACGACTCCCTAGCGGGAGTGGAGACCCAGTACTTC. This sequence encodes CASSYDSLAGVETQYF.

The V call is TRBV7-8, the J call TRBJ1-1, with D perhaps matching TRBD1 (5 bases). The V end was cut by 0 bases, the J end by 3 bases, with 20 bases between. The CDR3 loop spans 18 amino acids. Germline CDR1 SGHVS, CDR2 FQNEAQ. CDR3 in DNA: TGTGCCAGCAGCTTAGCTCCGTATCGTACGGGGGTTTACACTGAAGCTTTCTTT. It specifies CASSLAPYRTGVYTEAFF.

This chain connects TRBV28 to TRBJ1-6, with 7 bases that match TRBD1. This CDR3 contains 13 residues. Germline CDR1 is MDHEN and CDR2 is SYDVKM. V lost 8 bases, J lost 7 bases, and 5 bases stayed unmatched. The CDR3 is CASSGTANSPLHF. The CDR3 bases are TGTGCCAGCTCGGGGACAGCCAATTCACCCCTCCACTTT. The variable domain in full, with the rest retrieved from reference TRBV28 and TRBJ1-6, is DVKVTQSSRYLVKRTGEKVFLECVQDMDHENMFWYRQDPGLGLRLIYFSYDVKMKEKGDIPEGYSVSREKKERFSLILESASTNQTSMYLCASSGTANSPLHFGNGTRLTVT.

This clone was detected once. The chain uses TRBV5-1 and TRBJ1-1; 8 positions match TRBD1. Looked up from germline, CDR1 is SGHRS and CDR2 is YFSETQ. The V segment lost 4 bases and the J segment 5 bases; nucleotides outside the gene matches: 13. CDR3 length: 16 residues. CDR3 in amino acids: CASSLTGDSFGTEAFF. In DNA, the CDR3 is TGCGCCAGCAGCCTGACAGGGGACAGTTTTGGGACTGAAGCTTTCTTT.

This clone was picked up one time. The chain carries TRBV7-3 and TRBJ1-2; D is possibly TRBD1 (5 bases). V lost 5 bases, J lost 4 bases, and 17 bases lay in between. This CDR3 has 15 amino acids. The germline gives CDR1 SGHTA, CDR2 FQGTGA. This chain's CDR3 is CASSPDMAGRYGYTF. The CDR3 bases are TGTGCCAGCAGCCCCGATATGGCGGGACGCTATGGCTACACCTTC.

The chain couples TRBV28 to TRBJ1-2, with 8 bases identical to TRBD1. Looked up from germline, CDR1 is MDHEN and CDR2 is SYDVKM. Unmatched junction bases numbered 3, after V lost 6 bases and J lost 6 bases. CDR3 length equals 12 residues. CDR3 protein: CASRSTGDGYTF. The CDR3, as DNA: TGTGCCAGCAGATCGACAGGGGATGGCTACACCTTC.

The chain is built from TRBV2 and TRBJ2-3, with 11 bases identical to TRBD2. V shed 5 bases, J shed 3 bases, and the junction held 7 bases outside the gene matches. Germline V gene sequence: CDR1 SNHLY, CDR2 FYNNEI. The CDR3 runs to 16 residues. CDR3 protein: CASSRLAGSGTDTQYF. The DNA of the CDR3 is TGTGCCAGCAGTCGACTAGCGGGATCGGGGACAGATACGCAGTATTTT.

This rearrangement joins TRBV19 to TRBJ2-7; TRBD2 agrees at 7 bases. This CDR3 has 17 residues. Trimming cost V 3 bases and J 2 bases; bases outside gene matches: 13. Germline CDR1 and CDR2: LNHDA and SQIVND (reference sequence). CDR3 protein: CASSIGDWLAETYEQYF. DNA for the CDR3: TGTGCCAGTAGTATTGGGGATTGGCTAGCGGAGACCTACGAGCAGTACTTC.

The chain combines TRBV28 with TRBJ2-3; 10 bases are a match to TRBD2. The CDR3 runs 15 residues. V gave up 7 bases and J gave up 6 bases; unmatched junction bases: 10. Germline V gene lookup returns CDR1 MDHEN and CDR2 SYDVKM. The CDR3 loop is CASILAGAPGDTQYF. CDR3 nucleotides: TGTGCCAGCATTCTAGCGGGAGCACCGGGGGATACGCAGTATTTT.

Regarding this clone: Other DNA sequences from this sample encode an identical CDR3 as well. The chain joins TRBV28 to TRBJ2-7, with D possibly being TRBD1 (5 bases). The germline CDR1 and CDR2 sequences are MDHEN and SYDVKM. The CDR3 is 12 amino acids. Trimming took off 4 bases at V and 3 bases at J, with 7 bases between the two ends. Written as DNA, the CDR3 is TGTGCCAGCAGTTCAGACAGCTACGAGCAGTACTTC. It encodes CASSSDSYEQYF.

The chain joins TRBV9 to TRBJ2-1; 9 bases line up with TRBD2. V lost 4 bases, J lost 4 bases, and 9 bases stayed unmatched. Per the germline V gene, CDR1 is SGDLS and CDR2 is YYNGEE. The CDR3 is 16 residues long. CDR3 nucleotides: TGTGCCAGCAGCTTAGTAGCGGGAGTAGCTTACAATGAGCAGTTCTTC. Its protein product is CASSLVAGVAYNEQFF. The full variable domain, its missing parts supplied by reference TRBV9 and TRBJ2-1, is DSGVTQTPKHLITATGQRVTLRCSPRSGDLSVYWYQQSLDQGLQFLIQYYNGEERAKGNILERFSAQQFPDLHSELNLSSLELGDSALYFCASSLVAGVAYNEQFFGPGTRLTVL.

The chain has TRBV13 and TRBJ2-7; D is perhaps TRBD2 (5 bases). V dropped 1 base and J dropped 5 bases, with 6 bases sitting between them. CDR1 is PRHDT, CDR2 FYEKMQ, per germline (reference sequence). This CDR3 region has 12 residues. The chain's CDR3 is CASSLVGDEQYF. CDR3 nucleotides: TGTGCCAGCAGCTTAGTGGGAGACGAGCAGTACTTC.

V usage is TRBV3-1 (or the pseudogene TRBV3-2) and J usage is TRBJ2-5; D possibly corresponds to TRBD1 (5 bases). Germline V gives CDR1 LGHDT, CDR2 YNNKEL (reference sequence). Trimming removed 2 bases from V and 2 bases from J, with 12 bases in between. This CDR3 has 15 residues. This CDR3 is CASSQRDRNQETQYF. Here the CDR3 DNA reads TGTGCCAGCAGCCAACGAGACAGAAATCAAGAGACCCAGTACTTC.

This clone has just one count. This sequence joins TRBV20-1 and TRBJ2-7, with 13 bases identical to TRBD2. Trimming removed 3 bases from V and 6 bases from J; junction bases left unmatched: 5. Germline CDR1 and CDR2: DFQATT and SNEGSKA (reference sequence). This CDR3 is built from 14 residues. The CDR3 DNA is TGCAGTGCTAGTACCGGGACTAGCGGGACCGAGCAGTACTTC. It encodes CSASTGTSGTEQYF.